The clone carrying this T cell receptor (beta chain) was counted between two and nine times. Its antigen is still unknown. Attachment of unique molecular identifiers to individual cDNA molecules was performed in the library. TCRdb re-analysed the RACE reads in MiXCR, keeping a single row per CDR3 protein. The table includes under 450,000 distinct CDR3 sequences, roughly 4.8% detected once. The data stem from a study of human T cells and chemical hapten exposure. Study-level findings and limits: No change in TCRs above 1 in 1000 frequency was produced by DPC sensitization.

Time point described: patch test 1, 2 weeks after DPC sensitization. Treatment indicated: therapeutic diphenylcyclopropenone sensitization with weekly scalp DPC. The ends were cut back, 3 bases at V and 1 base at J, with 7 bases in the middle. This CDR3 comprises 14 residues. From germline, CDR1 is DFQATT and CDR2 SNEGSKA (reference sequence). The chain combines TRBV20-1 with TRBJ2-6, with D possibly matching TRBD2 (5 bases). This TCR was sampled from a woman aged 50 to 60 with alopecia areata. Some clones in this sample may be carry-over from other donors' samples. The sequencing here drew on whole blood, taken in connection with sensitization to the hapten diphenylcyclopropenone (DPC). CDR3 sequence: CSASRGSGANVLTF. CDR3 DNA sequence: TGCAGTGCTAGCCGGGGTTCTGGGGCCAACGTCCTGACTTTC.